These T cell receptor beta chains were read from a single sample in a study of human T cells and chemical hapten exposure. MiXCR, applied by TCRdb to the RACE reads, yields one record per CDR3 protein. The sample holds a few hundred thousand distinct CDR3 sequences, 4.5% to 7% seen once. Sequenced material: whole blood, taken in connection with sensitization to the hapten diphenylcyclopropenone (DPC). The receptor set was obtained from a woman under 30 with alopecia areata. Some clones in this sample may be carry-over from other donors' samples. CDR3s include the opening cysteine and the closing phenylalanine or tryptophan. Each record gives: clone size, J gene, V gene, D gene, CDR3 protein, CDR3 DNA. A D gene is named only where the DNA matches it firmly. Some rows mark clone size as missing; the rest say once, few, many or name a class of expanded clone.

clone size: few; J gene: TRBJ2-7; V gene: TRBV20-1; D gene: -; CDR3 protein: CSAEDEFGVSYEQYF; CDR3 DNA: TGCAGTGCTGAGGACGAGTTCGGGGTGTCCTACGAGCAGTACTTC
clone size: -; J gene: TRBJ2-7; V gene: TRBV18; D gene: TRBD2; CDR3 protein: CASSPRRGESHEQYF; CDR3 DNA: TGTGCCAGCTCACCAAGACGGGGGGAAAGCCACGAGCAGTACTTC
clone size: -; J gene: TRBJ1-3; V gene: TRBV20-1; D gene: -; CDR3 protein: CSCGFSGNTIYF; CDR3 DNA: TGCAGTTGCGGCTTCTCTGGAAACACCATATATTTT
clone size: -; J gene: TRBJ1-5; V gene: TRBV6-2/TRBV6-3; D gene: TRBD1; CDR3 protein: CASSVQGSRPQHF; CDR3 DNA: TGTGCCAGCAGCGTACAGGGGTCAAGGCCCCAGCATTTT
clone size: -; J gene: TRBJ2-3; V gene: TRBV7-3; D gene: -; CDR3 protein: CASSPGTQSVGRYF; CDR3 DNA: TGTGCCAGCAGCCCAGGGACCCAATCTGTGGGGCGGTATTTT
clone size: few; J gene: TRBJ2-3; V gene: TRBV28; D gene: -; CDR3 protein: CASTPLGSGGQDTQYF; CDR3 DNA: TGTGCCAGCACCCCTCTTGGGTCTGGAGGACAAGATACGCAGTATTTT
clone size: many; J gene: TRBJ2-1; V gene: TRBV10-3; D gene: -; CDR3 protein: CAISESEGAIYNEQFF; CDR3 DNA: TGTGCCATCAGTGAGTCGGAGGGGGCGATTTACAATGAGCAGTTCTTC
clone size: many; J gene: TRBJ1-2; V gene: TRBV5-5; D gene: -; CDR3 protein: CASSFFAGAEGYTF; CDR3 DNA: TGTGCCAGCAGCTTTTTCGCAGGGGCAGAAGGCTACACCTTC
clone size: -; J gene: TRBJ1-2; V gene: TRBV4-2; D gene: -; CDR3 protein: CASSQEGRGGGGYTF; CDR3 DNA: TGTGCCAGCAGCCAAGAGGGGAGGGGAGGAGGCGGCTACACCTTC
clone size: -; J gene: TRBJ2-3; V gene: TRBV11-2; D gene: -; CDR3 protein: CASSVFRTDTQYF; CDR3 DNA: TGTGCCAGCAGCGTCTTCCGCACAGATACGCAGTATTTT
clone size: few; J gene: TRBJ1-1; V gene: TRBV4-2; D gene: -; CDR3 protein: CASSPKFELTEAFF; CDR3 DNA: TGTGCCAGCAGCCCCAAGTTTGAGCTCACTGAAGCTTTCTTT
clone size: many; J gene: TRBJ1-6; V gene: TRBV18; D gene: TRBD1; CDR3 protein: CASSPGTGSDSPLHF; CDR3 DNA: TGTGCCAGCTCACCCGGGACAGGATCGGATTCACCCCTCCACTTT
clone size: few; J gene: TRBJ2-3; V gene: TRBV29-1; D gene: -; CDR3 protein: CSVEKSQGPEYF; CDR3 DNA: TGCAGCGTTGAAAAAAGTCAAGGCCCGGAGTATTTT
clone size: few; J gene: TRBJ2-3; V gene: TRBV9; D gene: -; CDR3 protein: CASSAGADTQYF; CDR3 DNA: TGTGCCAGCAGCGCCGGGGCAGATACGCAGTATTTT
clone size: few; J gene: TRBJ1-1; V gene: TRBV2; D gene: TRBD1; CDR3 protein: CASKTGEKAFF; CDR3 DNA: TGTGCCAGCAAGACAGGGGAGAAAGCTTTCTTT
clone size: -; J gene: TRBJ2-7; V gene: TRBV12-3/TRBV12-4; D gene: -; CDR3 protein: CASSLADRTLYEQYF; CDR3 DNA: TGTGCCAGCAGTTTAGCTGACAGGACCTTGTACGAGCAGTACTTC
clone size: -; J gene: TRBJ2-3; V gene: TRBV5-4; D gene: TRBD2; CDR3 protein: CASSLRLAGFTDTQYF; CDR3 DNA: TGTGCCAGCAGCTTACGACTAGCGGGCTTCACAGATACGCAGTATTTT
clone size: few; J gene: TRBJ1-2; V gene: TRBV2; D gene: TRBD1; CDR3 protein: CGGLLQGNYGYTF; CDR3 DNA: TGTGGAGGATTACTACAGGGGAACTATGGCTACACCTTC
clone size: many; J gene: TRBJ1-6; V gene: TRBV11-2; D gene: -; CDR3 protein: CASSLDVTVNSPLHF; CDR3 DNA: TGTGCCAGCAGCTTAGATGTAACGGTTAATTCACCCCTCCACTTT
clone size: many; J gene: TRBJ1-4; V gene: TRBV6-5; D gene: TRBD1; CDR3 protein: CASSYSDRAGVEKLFF; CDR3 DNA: TGTGCCAGCAGTTACTCCGACAGGGCGGGTGTGGAAAAACTGTTTTTT
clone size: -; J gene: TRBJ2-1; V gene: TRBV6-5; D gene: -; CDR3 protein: CASSYRGFPYNEQFF; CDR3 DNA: TGTGCCAGCAGTTACCGCGGTTTTCCCTACAATGAGCAGTTCTTC
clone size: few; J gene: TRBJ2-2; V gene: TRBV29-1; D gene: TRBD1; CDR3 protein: CSVIRQGRNTGELFF; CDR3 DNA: TGCAGCGTTATACGACAGGGCCGGAACACCGGGGAGCTGTTTTTT
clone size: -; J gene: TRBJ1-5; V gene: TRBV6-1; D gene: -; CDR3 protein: CASTQGLGQPQHF; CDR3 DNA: TGTGCCAGCACCCAGGGTCTTGGTCAGCCCCAGCATTTT
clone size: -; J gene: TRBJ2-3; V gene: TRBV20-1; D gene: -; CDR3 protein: CSARVGELGADTQYF; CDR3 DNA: TGCAGTGCTAGAGTTGGGGAGCTAGGGGCAGATACGCAGTATTTT
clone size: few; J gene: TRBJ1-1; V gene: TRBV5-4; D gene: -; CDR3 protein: CASSSPGRQNEAFF; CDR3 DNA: TGTGCCAGCAGCTCTCCGGGACGCCAGAATGAAGCTTTCTTT
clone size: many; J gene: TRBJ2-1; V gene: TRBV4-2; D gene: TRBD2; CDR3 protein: CASSQVTSGGLTYNEQFF; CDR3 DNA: TGTGCCAGCAGCCAAGTGACTAGCGGGGGCCTCACTTACAATGAGCAGTTCTTC
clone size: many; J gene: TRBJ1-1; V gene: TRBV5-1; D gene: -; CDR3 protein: CASSLAGGFLMGTEAFF; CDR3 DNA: TGCGCCAGCAGCTTGGCCGGGGGTTTCCTGATGGGGACTGAAGCTTTCTTT
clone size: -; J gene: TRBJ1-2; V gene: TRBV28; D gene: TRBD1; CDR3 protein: CASSVTGTVNYGYTF; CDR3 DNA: TGTGCCAGCAGTGTAACAGGGACAGTTAACTATGGCTACACCTTC
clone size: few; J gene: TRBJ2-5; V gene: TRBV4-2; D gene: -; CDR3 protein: CASSQDTGQETQYF; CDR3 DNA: TGTGCCAGCAGCCAGGACACTGGGCAAGAGACCCAGTACTTC
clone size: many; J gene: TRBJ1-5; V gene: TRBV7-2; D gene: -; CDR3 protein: CASSLIEDQPQHF; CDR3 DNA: TGTGCCAGCAGCTTAATTGAAGATCAGCCCCAGCATTTT
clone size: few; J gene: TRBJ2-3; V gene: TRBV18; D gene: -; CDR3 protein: CASFPGGGDTQYF; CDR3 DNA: TGTGCCAGCTTCCCAGGGGGAGGAGATACGCAGTATTTT
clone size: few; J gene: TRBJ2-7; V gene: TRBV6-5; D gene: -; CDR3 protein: CASSSGLGRYEQYF; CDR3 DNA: TGTGCCAGCAGTTCGGGACTGGGTAGGTACGAGCAGTACTTC
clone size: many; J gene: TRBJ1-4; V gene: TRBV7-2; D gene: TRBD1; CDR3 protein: CASSLDRGDEKLFF; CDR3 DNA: TGTGCCAGCAGCTTGGACAGGGGGGATGAAAAACTGTTTTTT
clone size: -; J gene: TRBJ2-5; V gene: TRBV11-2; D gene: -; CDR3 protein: CASSLAGSKTQYF; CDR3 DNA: TGTGCCAGCAGCTTAGCAGGGTCAAAGACCCAGTACTTC
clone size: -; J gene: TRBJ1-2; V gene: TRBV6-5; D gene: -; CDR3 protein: CASSYSSITNAPRSYGYTF; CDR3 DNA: TGTGCCAGCAGTTACTCGAGTATTACAAACGCCCCCAGGTCCTATGGCTACACCTTC
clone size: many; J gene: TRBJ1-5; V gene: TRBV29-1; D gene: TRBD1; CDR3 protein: CSVGTGRQPQHF; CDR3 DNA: TGCAGCGTTGGGACAGGGAGACAGCCCCAGCATTTT
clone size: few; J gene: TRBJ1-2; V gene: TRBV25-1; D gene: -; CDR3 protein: CASSEFQGGQLYGYTF; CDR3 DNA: TGTGCCAGCAGTGAATTTCAGGGAGGACAGCTTTATGGCTACACCTTC
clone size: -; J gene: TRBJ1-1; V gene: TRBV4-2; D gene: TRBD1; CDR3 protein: CASSQATGGRRTNTEAFF; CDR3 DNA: TGTGCCAGCAGCCAGGCAACAGGGGGAAGGCGAACGAACACTGAAGCTTTCTTT
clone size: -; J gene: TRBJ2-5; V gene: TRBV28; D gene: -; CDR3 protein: CASRPGVQETQYF; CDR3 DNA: TGTGCCAGCAGACCAGGTGTCCAAGAGACCCAGTACTTC
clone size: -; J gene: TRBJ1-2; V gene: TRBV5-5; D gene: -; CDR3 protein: CASSFYSRVANYGYTF; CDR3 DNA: TGTGCCAGCAGCTTTTATAGTAGGGTTGCGAACTATGGCTACACCTTC
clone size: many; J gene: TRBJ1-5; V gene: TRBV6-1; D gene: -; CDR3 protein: CASSEATGSNQPQHF; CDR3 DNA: TGTGCCAGCAGTGAAGCGACAGGATCCAATCAGCCCCAGCATTTT
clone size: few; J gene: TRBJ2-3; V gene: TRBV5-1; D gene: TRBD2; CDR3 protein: CASSLVPSGGGTDTQYF; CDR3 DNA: TGCGCCAGCAGCTTGGTTCCTAGCGGGGGAGGTACAGATACGCAGTATTTT
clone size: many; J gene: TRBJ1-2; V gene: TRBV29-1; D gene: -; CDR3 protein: CSVEVTGLSGYTF; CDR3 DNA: TGCAGCGTTGAAGTAACAGGGCTAAGCGGCTACACCTTC
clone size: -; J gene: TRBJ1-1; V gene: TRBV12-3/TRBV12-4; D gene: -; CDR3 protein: CASSLWADNTEAFF; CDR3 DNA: TGTGCCAGCAGTTTATGGGCAGACAACACTGAAGCTTTCTTT
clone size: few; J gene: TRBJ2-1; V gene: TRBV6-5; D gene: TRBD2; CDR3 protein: CASRVGLADYNEQFF; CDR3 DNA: TGTGCCAGCAGGGTGGGACTAGCGGATTACAATGAGCAGTTCTTC
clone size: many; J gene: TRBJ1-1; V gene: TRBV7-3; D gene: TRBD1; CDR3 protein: CASSPDRDIAEAFF; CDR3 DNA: TGTGCCAGCAGCCCCGACAGGGATATAGCTGAAGCTTTCTTT
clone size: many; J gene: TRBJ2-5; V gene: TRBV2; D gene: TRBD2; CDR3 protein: CASKTAGVETQYF; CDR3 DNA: TGTGCCAGCAAGACTGCGGGGGTGGAGACCCAGTACTTC
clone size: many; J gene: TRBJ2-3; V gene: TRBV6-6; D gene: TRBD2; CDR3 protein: CASSYSTSGAFTDTQYF; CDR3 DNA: TGTGCCAGCAGTTACTCGACTAGCGGGGCTTTCACAGATACGCAGTATTTT
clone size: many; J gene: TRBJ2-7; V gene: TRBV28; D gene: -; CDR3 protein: CASSSPGLSSYEQYF; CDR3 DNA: TGTGCCAGCAGTTCACCGGGACTGAGCTCCTACGAGCAGTACTTC
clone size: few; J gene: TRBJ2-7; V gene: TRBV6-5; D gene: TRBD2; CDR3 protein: CASTRGESYEQYF; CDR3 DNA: TGTGCCAGCACGCGGGGGGAGAGCTACGAGCAGTACTTC
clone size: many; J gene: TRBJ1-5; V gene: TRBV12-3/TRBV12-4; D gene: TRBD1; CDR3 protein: CASSPQGQGNQPQHF; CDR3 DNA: TGTGCCAGCAGTCCCCAGGGACAGGGTAATCAGCCCCAGCATTTT
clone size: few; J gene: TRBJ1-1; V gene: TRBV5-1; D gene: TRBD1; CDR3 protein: CASSTNRRTGPETEAFF; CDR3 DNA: TGCGCCAGCAGCACTAATCGACGGACAGGGCCTGAAACTGAAGCTTTCTTT
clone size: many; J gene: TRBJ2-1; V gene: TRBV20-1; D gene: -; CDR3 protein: CSAGDAGFWDEQFF; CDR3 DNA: TGCAGTGCTGGTGATGCAGGTTTTTGGGATGAGCAGTTCTTC
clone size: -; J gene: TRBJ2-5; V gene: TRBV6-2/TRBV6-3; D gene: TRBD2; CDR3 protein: CASSYSFHSSLAGIQETQYF; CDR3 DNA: TGTGCCAGCAGTTACTCGTTCCATTCTTCACTAGCGGGGATACAAGAGACCCAGTACTTC
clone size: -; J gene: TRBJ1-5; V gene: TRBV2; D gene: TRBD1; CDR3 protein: CASREGQGREQHQHF; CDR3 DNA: TGTGCCAGCAGAGAGGGACAGGGACGTGAACAGCACCAGCATTTT